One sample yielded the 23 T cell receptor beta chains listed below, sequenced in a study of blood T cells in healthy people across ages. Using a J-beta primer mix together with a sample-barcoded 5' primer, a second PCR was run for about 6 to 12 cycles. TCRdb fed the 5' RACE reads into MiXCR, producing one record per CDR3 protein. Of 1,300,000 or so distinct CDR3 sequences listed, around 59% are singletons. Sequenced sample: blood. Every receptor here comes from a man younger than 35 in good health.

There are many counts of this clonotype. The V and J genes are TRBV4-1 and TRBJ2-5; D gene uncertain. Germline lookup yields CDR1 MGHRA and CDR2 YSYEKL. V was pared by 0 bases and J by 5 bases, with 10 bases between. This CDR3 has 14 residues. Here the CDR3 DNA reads TGCGCCAGCAGCCAAGATTCGGCTGGGGAGACCCAGTACTTC. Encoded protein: CASSQDSAGETQYF.

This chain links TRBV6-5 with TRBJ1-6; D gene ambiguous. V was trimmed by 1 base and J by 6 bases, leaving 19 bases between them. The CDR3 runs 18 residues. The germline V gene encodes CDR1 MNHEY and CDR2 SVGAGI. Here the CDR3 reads CASSYWRWEGMSNSPLHF. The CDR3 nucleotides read TGTGCCAGCAGTTACTGGCGGTGGGAGGGCATGAGTAATTCACCCCTCCACTTT.

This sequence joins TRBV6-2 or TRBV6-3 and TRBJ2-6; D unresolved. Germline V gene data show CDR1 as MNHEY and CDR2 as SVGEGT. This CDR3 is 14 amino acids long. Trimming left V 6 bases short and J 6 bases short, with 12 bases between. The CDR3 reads CASREHRTANVLTF. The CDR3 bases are TGTGCCAGCAGGGAACATAGGACGGCCAACGTCCTGACTTTC.

CDR3 residues: CASSASGRANEQYF. CDR3 nucleotides: TGTGCCAGCAGTGCCAGCGGGAGGGCGAACGAGCAGTACTTC. The genes are TRBV6-1 and TRBJ2-7, with 10 positions matching TRBD2. The germline V gene has CDR1 MNHNS and CDR2 SASEGT. The CDR3 is 14 residues long. Trimming took 4 bases from V and 5 from J; bases not matched to a gene: 5.

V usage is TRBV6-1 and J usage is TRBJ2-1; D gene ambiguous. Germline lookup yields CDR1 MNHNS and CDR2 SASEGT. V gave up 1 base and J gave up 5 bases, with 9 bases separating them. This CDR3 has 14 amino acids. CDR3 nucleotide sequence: TGTGCCAGCAGTGAAGACACCGCCAACAATGAGCAGTTCTTC. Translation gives CASSEDTANNEQFF.

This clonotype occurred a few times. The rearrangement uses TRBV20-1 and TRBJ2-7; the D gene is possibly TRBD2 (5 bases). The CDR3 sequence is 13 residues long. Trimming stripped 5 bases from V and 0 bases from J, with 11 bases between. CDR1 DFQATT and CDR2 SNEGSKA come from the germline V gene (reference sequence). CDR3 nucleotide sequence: TGCAGTGCTCCAGCGGAGAGCTCCTACGAGCAGTACTTC. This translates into CSAPAESSYEQYF.

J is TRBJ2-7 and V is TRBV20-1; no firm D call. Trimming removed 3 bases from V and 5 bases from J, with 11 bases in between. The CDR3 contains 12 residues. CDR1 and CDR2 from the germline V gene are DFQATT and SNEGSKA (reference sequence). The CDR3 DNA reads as TGCAGTGCTAGGGCGGTGGGGAACGAGCAGTACTTC. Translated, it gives CSARAVGNEQYF.

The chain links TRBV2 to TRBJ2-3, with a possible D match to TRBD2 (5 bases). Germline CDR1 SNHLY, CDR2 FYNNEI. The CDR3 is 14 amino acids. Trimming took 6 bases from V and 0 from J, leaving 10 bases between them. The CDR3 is CASSDSASTDTQYF. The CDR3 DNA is TGTGCCAGCAGCGATAGCGCCAGCACAGATACGCAGTATTTT.

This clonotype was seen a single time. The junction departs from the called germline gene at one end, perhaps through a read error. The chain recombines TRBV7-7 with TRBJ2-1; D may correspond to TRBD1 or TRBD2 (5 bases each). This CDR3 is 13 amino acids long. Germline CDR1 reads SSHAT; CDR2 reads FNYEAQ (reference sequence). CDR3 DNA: TGTGCTAGCAGCTTAGTGGGGGTAGGAAAGCAGTTCTTC. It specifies CASSLVGVGKQFF. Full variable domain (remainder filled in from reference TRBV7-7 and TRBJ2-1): GAGVSQSPRYKVTKRGQDVTLRCDPISSHATLYWYQQALGQGPEFLTYFNYEAQPDKSGLPSDRFSAERPEGSISTLTIQRTEQRDSAMYRCASSLVGVGKQFFGPGTRLTVL.

The CDR3 coding sequence is TGTGCCAGCAGCCGACTAGGATACGAGCAGTACTTC. Its translation is CASSRLGYEQYF. The rearrangement links TRBV27 to TRBJ2-4; a possible D gene is TRBD2 (6 bases). The J call may be incorrect, as the DNA end agrees better with TRBJ2-7. This CDR3 region has 12 residues. CDR1 and CDR2 from the germline V gene are MNHEY and SMNVEV (reference sequence).

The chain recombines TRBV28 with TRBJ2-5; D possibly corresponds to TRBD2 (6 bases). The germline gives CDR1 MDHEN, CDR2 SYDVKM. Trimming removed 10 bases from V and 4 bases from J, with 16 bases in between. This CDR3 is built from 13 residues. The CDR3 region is CATFSWGGETQYF. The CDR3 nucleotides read TGTGCCACCTTCTCATGGGGAGGAGAGACCCAGTACTTC.

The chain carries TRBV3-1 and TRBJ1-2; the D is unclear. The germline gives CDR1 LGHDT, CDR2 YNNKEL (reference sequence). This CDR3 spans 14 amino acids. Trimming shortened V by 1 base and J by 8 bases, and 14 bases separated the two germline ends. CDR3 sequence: CASSQAAERYGYTF. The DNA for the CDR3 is TGTGCCAGCAGCCAAGCCGCTGAGAGGTACGGCTACACCTTC.

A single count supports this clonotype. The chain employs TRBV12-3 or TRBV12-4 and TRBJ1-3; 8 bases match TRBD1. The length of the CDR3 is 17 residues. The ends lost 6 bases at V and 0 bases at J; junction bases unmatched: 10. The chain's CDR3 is CASSPDRGALSGNTIYF. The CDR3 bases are TGTGCCAGCAGCCCCGACAGGGGCGCACTCTCTGGAAACACCATATATTTT.

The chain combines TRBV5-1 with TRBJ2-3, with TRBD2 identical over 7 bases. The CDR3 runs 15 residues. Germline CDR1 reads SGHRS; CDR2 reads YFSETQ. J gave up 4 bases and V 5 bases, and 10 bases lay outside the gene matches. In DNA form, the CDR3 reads TGCGCCAGCAGAATAGGGCGGGAGTCCGCAGATACGCAGTATTTT. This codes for CASRIGRESADTQYF.

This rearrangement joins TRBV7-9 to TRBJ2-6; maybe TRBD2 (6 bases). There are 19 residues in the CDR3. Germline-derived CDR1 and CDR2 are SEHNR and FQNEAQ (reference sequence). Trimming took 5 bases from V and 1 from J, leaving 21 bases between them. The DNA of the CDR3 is TGTGCCAGCAGCCAGACGGGACTGACAACCTATTCTGGGGCCAACGTCCTGACTTTC. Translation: CASSQTGLTTYSGANVLTF.

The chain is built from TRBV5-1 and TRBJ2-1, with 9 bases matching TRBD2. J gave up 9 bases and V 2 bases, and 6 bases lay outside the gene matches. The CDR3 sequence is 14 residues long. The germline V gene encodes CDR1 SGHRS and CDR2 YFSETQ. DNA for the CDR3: TGCGCCAGCAGCTTCGGCGGGGGGGAGGGTGAGCAGTTCTTC. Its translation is CASSFGGGEGEQFF.

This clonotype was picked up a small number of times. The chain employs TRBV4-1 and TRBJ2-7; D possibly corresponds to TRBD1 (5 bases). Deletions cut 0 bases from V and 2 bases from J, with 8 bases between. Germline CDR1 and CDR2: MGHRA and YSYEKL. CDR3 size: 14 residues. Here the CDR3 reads CASSQEAGPYEQYF. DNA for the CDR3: TGCGCCAGCAGCCAAGAGGCAGGGCCCTACGAGCAGTACTTC.

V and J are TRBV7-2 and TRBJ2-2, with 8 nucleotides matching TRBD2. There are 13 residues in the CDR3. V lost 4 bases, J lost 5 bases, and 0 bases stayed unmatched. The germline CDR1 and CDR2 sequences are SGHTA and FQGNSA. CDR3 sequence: CASSSSGTGELFF. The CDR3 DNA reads TGTGCCAGCAGCTCTAGCGGGACCGGGGAGCTGTTTTTT.

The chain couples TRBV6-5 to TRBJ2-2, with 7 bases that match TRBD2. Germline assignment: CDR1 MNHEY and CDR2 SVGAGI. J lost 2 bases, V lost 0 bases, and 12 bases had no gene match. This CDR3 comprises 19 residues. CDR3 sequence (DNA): TGTGCCAGCAGTTACTCGACTAGCAGGAAGGGGCCCAACACCGGGGAGCTGTTTTTT. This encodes CASSYSTSRKGPNTGELFF.

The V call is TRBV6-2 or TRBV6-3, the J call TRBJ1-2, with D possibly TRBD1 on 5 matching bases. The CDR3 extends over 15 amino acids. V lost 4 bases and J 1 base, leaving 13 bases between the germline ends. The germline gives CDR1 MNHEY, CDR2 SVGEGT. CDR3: CASSSTGNVNYGYTF. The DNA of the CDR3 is TGTGCCAGCAGTTCTACAGGCAACGTTAACTATGGCTACACCTTC.

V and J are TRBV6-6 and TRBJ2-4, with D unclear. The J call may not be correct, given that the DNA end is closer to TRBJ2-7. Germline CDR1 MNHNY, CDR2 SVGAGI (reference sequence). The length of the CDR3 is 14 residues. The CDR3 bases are TGTGCCAGCAGTTACTCTAGAGACCCCTACGAGCAGTACTTC. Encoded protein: CASSYSRDPYEQYF.

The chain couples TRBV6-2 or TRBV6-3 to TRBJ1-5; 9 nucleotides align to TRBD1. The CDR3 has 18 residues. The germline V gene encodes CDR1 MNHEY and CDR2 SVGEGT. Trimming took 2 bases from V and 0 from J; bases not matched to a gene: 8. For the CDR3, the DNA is TGTGCCAGCAGTTACATCAGGGACAGGGACTATAGCAATCAGCCCCAGCATTTT. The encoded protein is CASSYIRDRDYSNQPQHF.

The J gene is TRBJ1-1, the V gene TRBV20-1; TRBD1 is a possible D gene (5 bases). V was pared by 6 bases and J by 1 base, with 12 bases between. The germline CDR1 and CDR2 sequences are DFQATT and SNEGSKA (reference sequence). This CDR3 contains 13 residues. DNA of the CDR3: TGCAGTGCCTCCGGGACGGAGAACACTGAAGCTTTCTTT. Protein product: CSASGTENTEAFF.